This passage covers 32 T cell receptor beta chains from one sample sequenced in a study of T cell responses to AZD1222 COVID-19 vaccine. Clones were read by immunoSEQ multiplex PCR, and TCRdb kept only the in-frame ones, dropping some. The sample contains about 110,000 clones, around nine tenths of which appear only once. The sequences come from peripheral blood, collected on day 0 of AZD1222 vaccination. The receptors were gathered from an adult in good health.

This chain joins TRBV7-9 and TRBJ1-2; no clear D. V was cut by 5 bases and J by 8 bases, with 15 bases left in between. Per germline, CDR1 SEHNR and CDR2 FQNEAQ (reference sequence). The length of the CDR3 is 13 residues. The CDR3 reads CASSPRAHEGYTF. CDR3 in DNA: TGTGCCAGCAGCCCCCGGGCACATGAGGGCTACACCTTC.

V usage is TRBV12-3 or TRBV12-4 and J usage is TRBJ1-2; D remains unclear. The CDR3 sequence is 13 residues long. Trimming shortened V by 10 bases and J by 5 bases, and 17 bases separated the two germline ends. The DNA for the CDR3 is TGTGCCAACGACCGAAGGCTAGGATATGGCTACACCTTC. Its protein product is CANDRRLGYGYTF.

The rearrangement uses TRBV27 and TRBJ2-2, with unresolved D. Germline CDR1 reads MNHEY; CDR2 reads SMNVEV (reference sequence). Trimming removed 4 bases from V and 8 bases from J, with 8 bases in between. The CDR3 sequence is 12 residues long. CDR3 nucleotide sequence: TGTGCCAGCAGTTCAGGAACTGGGGAGCTGTTTTTT. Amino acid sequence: CASSSGTGELFF.

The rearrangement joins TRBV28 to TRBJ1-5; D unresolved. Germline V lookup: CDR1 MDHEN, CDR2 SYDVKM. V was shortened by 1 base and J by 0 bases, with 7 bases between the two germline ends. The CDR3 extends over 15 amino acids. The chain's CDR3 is CASSLLGFSNQPQHF. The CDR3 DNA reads TGTGCCAGCAGTTTATTAGGGTTTAGCAATCAGCCCCAGCATTTT.

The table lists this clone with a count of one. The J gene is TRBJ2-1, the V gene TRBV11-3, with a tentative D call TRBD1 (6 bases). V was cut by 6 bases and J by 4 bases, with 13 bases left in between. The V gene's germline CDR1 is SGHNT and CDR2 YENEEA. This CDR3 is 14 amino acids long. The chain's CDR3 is CASRGGRGYNEQFF. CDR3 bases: TGTGCCAGCAGAGGGGGACGGGGTTACAATGAGCAGTTCTTC.

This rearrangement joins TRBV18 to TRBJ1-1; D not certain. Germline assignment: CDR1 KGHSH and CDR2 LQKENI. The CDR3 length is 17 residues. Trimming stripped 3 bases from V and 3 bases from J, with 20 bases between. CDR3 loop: CASSPKRVGSVDTEAFF. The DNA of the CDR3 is TGTGCCAGCTCACCCAAAAGAGTAGGGTCCGTCGACACTGAAGCTTTCTTT.

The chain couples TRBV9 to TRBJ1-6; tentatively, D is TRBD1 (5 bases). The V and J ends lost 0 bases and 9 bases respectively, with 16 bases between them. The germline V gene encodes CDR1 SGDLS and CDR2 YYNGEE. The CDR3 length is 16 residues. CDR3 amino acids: CASSVGGRELASPLHF. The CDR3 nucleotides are TGTGCCAGCAGCGTAGGGGGGAGGGAATTGGCTTCACCCCTCCACTTT.

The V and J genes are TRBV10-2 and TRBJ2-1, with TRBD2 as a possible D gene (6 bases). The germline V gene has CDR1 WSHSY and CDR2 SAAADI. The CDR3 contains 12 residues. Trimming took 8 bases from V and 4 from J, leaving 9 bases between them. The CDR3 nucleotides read TGCGCCAGCGTGGGGGGATACAATGAGCAGTTCTTC. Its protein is CASVGGYNEQFF.

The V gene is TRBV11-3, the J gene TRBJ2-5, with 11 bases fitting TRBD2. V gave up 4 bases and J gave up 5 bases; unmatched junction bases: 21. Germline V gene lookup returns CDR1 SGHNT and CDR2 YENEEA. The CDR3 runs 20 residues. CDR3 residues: CASSSPQTSGEQSWRETQYF. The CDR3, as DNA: TGTGCCAGCAGCTCGCCCCAGACTAGCGGGGAGCAATCGTGGCGGGAGACCCAGTACTTC.

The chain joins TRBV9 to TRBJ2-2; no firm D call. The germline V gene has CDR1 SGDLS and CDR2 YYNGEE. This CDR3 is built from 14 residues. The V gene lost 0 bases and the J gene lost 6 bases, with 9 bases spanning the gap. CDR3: CASSVDQLPGELFF. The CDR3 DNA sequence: TGTGCCAGCAGCGTAGATCAGCTCCCCGGGGAGCTGTTTTTT.

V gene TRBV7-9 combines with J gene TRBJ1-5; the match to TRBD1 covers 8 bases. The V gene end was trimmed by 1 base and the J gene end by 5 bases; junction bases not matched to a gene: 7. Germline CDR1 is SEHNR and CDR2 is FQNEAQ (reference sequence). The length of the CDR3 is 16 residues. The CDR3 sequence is CASSLVGTGQDQPQHF. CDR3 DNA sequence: TGTGCCAGCAGCTTAGTTGGGACAGGTCAAGATCAGCCCCAGCATTTT.

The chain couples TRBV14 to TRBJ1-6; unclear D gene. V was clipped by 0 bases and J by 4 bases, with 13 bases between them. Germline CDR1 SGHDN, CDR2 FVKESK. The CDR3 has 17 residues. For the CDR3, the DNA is TGTGCCAGCAGCCAAGAACGGCGAACACCTTATAATTCACCCCTCCACTTT. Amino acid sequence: CASSQERRTPYNSPLHF.

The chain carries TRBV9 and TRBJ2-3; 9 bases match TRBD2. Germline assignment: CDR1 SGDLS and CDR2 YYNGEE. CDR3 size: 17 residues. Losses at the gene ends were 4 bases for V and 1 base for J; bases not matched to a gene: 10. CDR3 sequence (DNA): TGTGCCAGCAGCCTCACGGTAGCGGGGGCGGGCACAGATACGCAGTATTTT. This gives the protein CASSLTVAGAGTDTQYF.

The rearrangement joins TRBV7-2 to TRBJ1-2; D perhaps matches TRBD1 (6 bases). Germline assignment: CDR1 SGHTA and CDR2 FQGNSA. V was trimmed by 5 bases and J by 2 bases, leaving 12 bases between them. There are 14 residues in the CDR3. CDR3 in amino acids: CASSPQTGNYGYTF. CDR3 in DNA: TGTGCCAGCAGCCCTCAGACAGGAAACTATGGCTACACCTTC.

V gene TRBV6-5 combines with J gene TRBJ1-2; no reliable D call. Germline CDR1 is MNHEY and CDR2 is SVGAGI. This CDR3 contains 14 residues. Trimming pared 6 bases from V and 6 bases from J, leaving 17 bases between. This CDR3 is CASSYLGGLDGYTF. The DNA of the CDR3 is TGTGCCAGCAGCTACCTCGGAGGGTTGGATGGCTACACCTTC.

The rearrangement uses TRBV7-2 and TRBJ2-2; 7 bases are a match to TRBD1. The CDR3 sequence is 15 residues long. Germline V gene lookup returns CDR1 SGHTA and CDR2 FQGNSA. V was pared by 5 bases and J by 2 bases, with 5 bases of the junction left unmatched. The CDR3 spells CASSPDRTNTGELFF. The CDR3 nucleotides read TGTGCCAGCAGCCCGGACAGGACAAACACCGGGGAGCTGTTTTTT. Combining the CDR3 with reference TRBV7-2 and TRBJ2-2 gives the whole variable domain GAGVSQSPSNKVTEKGKDVELRCDPISGHTALYWYRQSLGQGLEFLIYFQGNSAPDKSGLPSDRFSAERTGGSVSTLTIQRTQQEDSAVYLCASSPDRTNTGELFFGEGSRLTVL.

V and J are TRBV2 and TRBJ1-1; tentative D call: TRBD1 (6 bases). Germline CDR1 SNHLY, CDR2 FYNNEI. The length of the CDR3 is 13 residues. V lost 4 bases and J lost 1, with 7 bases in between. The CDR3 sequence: CASSAQGNTEAFF. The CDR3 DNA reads TGTGCCAGCAGTGCACAGGGGAACACTGAAGCTTTCTTT.

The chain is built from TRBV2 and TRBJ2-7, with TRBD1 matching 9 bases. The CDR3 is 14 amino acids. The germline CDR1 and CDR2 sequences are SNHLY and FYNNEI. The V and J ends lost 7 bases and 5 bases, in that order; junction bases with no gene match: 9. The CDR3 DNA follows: TGTGCCAGCAAACAGGACAGGGGAAGGGACGAGCAGTACTTC. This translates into CASKQDRGRDEQYF.

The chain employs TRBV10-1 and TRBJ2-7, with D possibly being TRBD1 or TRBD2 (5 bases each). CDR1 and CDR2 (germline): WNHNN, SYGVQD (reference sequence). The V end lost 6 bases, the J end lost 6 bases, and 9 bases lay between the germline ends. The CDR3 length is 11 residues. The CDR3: CASRRGGEQYV. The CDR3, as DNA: TGCGCCAGCAGGAGGGGTGGCGAGCAGTACGTC.

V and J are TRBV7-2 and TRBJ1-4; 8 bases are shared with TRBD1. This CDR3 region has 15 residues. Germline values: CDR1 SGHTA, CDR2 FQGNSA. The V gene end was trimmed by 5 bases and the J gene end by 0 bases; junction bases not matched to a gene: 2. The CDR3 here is CASSLQGATNEKLFF. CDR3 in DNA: TGTGCCAGCAGCCTACAGGGGGCAACTAATGAAAAACTGTTTTTT.

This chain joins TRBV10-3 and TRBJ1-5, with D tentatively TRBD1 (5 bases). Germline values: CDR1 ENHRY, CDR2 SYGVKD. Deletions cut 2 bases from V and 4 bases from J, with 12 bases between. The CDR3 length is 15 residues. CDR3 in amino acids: CAISEVGTANQPQHF. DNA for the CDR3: TGTGCCATCAGTGAGGTAGGGACCGCGAATCAGCCCCAGCATTTT.

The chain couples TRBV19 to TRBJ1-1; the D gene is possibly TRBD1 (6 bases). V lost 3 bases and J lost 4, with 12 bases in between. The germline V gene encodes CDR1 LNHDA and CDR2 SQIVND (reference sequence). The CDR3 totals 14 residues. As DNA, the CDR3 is TGTGCCAGTAGTATGCTTACAGGGCGCACTGAAGCTTTCTTT. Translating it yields CASSMLTGRTEAFF.

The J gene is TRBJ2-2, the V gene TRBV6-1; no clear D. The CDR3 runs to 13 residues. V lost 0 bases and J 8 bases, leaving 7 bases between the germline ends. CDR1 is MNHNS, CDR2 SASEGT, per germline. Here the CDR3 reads CASSEAARGELFF. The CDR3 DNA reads TGTGCCAGCAGTGAAGCGGCACGGGGGGAGCTGTTTTTT.

CDR3 nucleotide sequence: TGTGCCAGCAGCTTGGGCGGACTTAGTGGGGCGACTAATGAAAAACTGTTTTTT. Translated: CASSLGGLSGATNEKLFF. The rearrangement joins TRBV5-4 to TRBJ1-4; the D gene is possibly TRBD1 (5 bases). Germline lookup yields CDR1 SGHNT and CDR2 YYREEE (reference sequence). With 0 bases removed from V and 2 bases from J, the gap between germline ends came to 17 bases. This CDR3 has 18 residues. Full variable domain (missing parts from reference TRBV5-4 and TRBJ1-4): ETGVTQSPTHLIKTRGQQVTLRCSSQSGHNTVSWYQQALGQGPQFIFQYYREEENGRGNFPPRFSGLQFPNYSSELNVNALELDDSALYLCASSLGGLSGATNEKLFFGSGTQLSVL.

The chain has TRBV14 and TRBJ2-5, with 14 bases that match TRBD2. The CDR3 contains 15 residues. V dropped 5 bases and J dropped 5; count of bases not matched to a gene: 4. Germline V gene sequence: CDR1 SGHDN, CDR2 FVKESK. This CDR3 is CASSGLAGGRETQYF. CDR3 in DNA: TGTGCCAGCAGCGGACTAGCGGGAGGCCGGGAGACCCAGTACTTC. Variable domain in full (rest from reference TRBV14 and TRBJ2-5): EAGVTQFPSHSVIEKGQTVTLRCDPISGHDNLYWYRRVMGKEIKFLLHFVKESKQDESGMPNNRFLAERTGGTYSTLKVQPAELEDSGVYFCASSGLAGGRETQYFGPGTRLLVL.

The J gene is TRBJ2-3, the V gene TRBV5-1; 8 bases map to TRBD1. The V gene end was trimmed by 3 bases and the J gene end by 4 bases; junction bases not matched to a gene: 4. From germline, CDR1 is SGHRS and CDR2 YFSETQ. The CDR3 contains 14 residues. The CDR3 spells CASSWGTGADTQYF. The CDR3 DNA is TGCGCCAGCAGCTGGGGGACAGGAGCAGATACGCAGTATTTT.

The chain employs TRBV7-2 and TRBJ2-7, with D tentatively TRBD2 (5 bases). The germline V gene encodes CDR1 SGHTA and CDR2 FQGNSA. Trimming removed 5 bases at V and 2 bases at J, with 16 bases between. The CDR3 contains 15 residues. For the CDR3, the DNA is TGTGCCAGCAGCCCCGGAGGCGGGCTCACCTACGAGCAGTACGTC. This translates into CASSPGGGLTYEQYV.

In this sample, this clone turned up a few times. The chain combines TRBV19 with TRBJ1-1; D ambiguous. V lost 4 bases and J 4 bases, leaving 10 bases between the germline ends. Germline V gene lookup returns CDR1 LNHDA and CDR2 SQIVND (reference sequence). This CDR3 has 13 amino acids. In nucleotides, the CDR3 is TGTGCCAGTAGTACCTCCCGGGGCACTGAAGCTTTCTTT. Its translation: CASSTSRGTEAFF. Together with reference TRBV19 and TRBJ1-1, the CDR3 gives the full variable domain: DGGITQSPKYLFRKEGQNVTLSCEQNLNHDAMYWYRQDPGQGLRLIYYSQIVNDFQKGDIAEGYSVSREKKESFPLTVTSAQKNPTAFYLCASSTSRGTEAFFGQGTRLTVV.

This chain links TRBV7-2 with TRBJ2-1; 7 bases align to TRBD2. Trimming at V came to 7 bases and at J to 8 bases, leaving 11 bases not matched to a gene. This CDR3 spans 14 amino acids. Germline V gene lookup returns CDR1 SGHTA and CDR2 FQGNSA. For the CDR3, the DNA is TGTGCCAGCACCCTGGGAGGGCCCGTTGATGAGCAGTTCTTC. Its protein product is CASTLGGPVDEQFF.

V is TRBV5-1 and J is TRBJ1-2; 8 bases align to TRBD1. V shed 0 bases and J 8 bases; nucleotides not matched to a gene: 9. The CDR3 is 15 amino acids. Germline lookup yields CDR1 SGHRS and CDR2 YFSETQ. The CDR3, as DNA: TGCGCCAGCAGCTTGGCCGCGGCAGGGGGCTTAGGCTACACCTTC. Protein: CASSLAAAGGLGYTF. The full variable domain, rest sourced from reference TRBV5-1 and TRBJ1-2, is KAGVTQTPRYLIKTRGQQVTLSCSPISGHRSVSWYQQTPGQGLQFLFEYFSETQRNKGNFPGRFSGRQFSNSRSEMNVSTLELGDSALYLCASSLAAAGGLGYTFGSGTRLTVV.

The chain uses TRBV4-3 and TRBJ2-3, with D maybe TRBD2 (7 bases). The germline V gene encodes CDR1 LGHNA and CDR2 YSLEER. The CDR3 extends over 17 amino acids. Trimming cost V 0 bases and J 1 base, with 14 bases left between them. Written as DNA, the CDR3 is TGCGCCAGCAGCCAAGAAGGGTCGGGGGGCCGCACAGATACGCAGTATTTT. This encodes CASSQEGSGGRTDTQYF.

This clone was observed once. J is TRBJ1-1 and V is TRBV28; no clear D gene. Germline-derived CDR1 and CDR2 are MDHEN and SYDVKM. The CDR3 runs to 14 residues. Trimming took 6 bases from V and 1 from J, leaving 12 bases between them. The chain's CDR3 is CASSNQRRNTEAFF. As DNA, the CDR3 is TGTGCCAGCAGCAACCAGAGGAGGAACACTGAAGCTTTCTTT.